These 21 T cell receptor beta chains came from one sample sequenced in a study of human T cells and chemical hapten exposure. Time point specified: patch test 1, 2 weeks after DPC sensitization. The treatment: therapeutic diphenylcyclopropenone sensitization with weekly scalp DPC. TCRdb re-called the RACE reads through MiXCR, storing one row per CDR3 protein. The table records 300,000 to 450,000 distinct CDR3 sequences, about 4.4% of them present only once. Sequencing was performed on whole blood, taken in connection with sensitization to the hapten diphenylcyclopropenone (DPC). The receptors stem from a woman in her 50s with alopecia areata. Some clones in this sample may be carry-over from other donors' samples.

This clonotype appeared many times. The rearrangement uses TRBV18 and TRBJ1-1; D is uncertain. The CDR3 covers 12 residues. Germline CDR1 is KGHSH and CDR2 is LQKENI. With 0 bases removed from V and 11 bases from J, the gap between germline ends came to 10 bases. The CDR3 loop is CASSPPKGDAFF. The CDR3 DNA follows: TGTGCCAGCTCACCACCAAAGGGAGATGCTTTCTTT.

This clonotype was detected only a few times. The chain has TRBV7-2 and TRBJ2-3; 11 nucleotides line up with TRBD1. The CDR3 covers 17 residues. The V gene end was trimmed by 5 bases and the J gene end by 0 bases; junction bases not matched to a gene: 7. Germline assignment: CDR1 SGHTA and CDR2 FQGNSA. The CDR3 DNA reads TGTGCCAGCAGCCCTGGGGACAGGGGGTTTAGCACAGATACGCAGTATTTT. It codes for CASSPGDRGFSTDTQYF.

This chain connects TRBV2 to TRBJ1-4; no reliable D call. V lost 0 bases and J 0 bases, leaving 5 bases between the germline ends. Germline CDR1 SNHLY, CDR2 FYNNEI. This CDR3 region has 15 residues. CDR3 region: CASSEAGSTNEKLFF. The CDR3 DNA follows: TGTGCCAGCAGTGAAGCCGGCTCAACTAATGAAAAACTGTTTTTT.

The chain joins TRBV12-3 or TRBV12-4 to TRBJ2-5, with D possibly being TRBD2 (6 bases). The CDR3 is 16 residues long. V shed 0 bases and J shed 0 bases, with 11 bases lying between them. This chain's CDR3 is CASSLAGGVYQETQYF. In DNA, the CDR3 is TGTGCCAGCAGTTTAGCCGGCGGGGTGTACCAAGAGACCCAGTACTTC.

This clonotype was counted between two and nine times. Here the CDR3 reads CAISESLGGRGNQPQHF. CDR3 bases: TGTGCCATCAGTGAGTCGCTGGGGGGACGGGGCAATCAGCCCCAGCATTTT. V usage is TRBV10-3 and J usage is TRBJ1-5, with D maybe TRBD1 (5 bases). This CDR3 has 17 residues. V was pared by 0 bases and J by 2 bases, with 14 bases between. Germline CDR1 is ENHRY and CDR2 is SYGVKD.

In its sample, this clonotype was seen a few times. The V gene is TRBV6-2 or TRBV6-3, the J gene TRBJ1-6; 7 bases are a match to TRBD1. The CDR3 is 16 residues long. Trimming removed 7 bases from V and 6 bases from J; junction bases left unmatched: 12. Germline values: CDR1 MNHEY, CDR2 SVGEGT. CDR3 loop: CASTQQGLEGNSPLHF. As DNA, the CDR3 is TGTGCCAGCACCCAACAGGGGCTCGAGGGTAATTCACCCCTCCACTTT.

The gene calls are TRBV2 and TRBJ1-5; D is undetermined. Between the trimmed V and J ends, which lost 2 bases and 4 bases, there was a span of 12 bases. The CDR3 extends over 15 amino acids. Germline V lookup: CDR1 SNHLY, CDR2 FYNNEI. The CDR3 coding sequence is TGTGCCAGCAGTGAATTTGGGAGGCTGAATCAGCCCCAGCATTTT. It yields the protein CASSEFGRLNQPQHF.

The CDR3 nucleotides read TGTGCCAGCTCACCCCGGGAACAGCAAGAGACCCAGTACTTC. It encodes CASSPREQQETQYF. The rearrangement uses TRBV18 and TRBJ2-5, with D perhaps matching TRBD2 (5 bases). The V gene lost 3 bases and the J gene lost 2 bases, with 10 bases spanning the gap. CDR1 KGHSH and CDR2 LQKENI come from the germline V gene. CDR3 length: 14 residues.

This clonotype turned up a few times. J is TRBJ1-6 and V is TRBV7-4; a weak D match, TRBD1 (6 bases). The CDR3 is 23 amino acids. The germline CDR1 and CDR2 sequences are SGHVT and SQSDAQ. V was cut by 1 base and J by 3 bases, with 31 bases left in between. The CDR3 here is CASSLGPPPHRALHVGYNSPLHF. Written as DNA, the CDR3 is TGTGCCAGCAGCTTAGGACCCCCCCCACACAGGGCTTTGCATGTCGGCTATAATTCACCCCTCCACTTT.

This clonotype was observed many times. The genes are TRBV27 and TRBJ1-1; D uncertain. Trimming removed 8 bases at V and 2 bases at J, with 6 bases between. CDR1 is MNHEY, CDR2 SMNVEV, per germline (reference sequence). This CDR3 is 11 amino acids long. CDR3 in amino acids: CASLYNTEAFF. The CDR3, as DNA: TGTGCCAGCCTTTACAACACTGAAGCTTTCTTT.

This clonotype was counted ten times or more. The chain links TRBV30 to TRBJ2-3; D is perhaps TRBD1 or TRBD2 (5 bases each). The CDR3 consists of 15 residues. V lost 4 bases and J 0 bases, leaving 14 bases between the germline ends. Per the germline V gene, CDR1 is GTSNPN and CDR2 is SVGIG (reference sequence). As DNA, the CDR3 is TGTGCCTGGACCGGGGCGGAGCGTAGCACAGATACGCAGTATTTT. This translates into CAWTGAERSTDTQYF. The full variable domain, its missing parts supplied by reference TRBV30 and TRBJ2-3, is SQTIHQWPATLVQPVGSPLSLECTVEGTSNPNLYWYRQAAGRGLQLLFYSVGIGQISSEVPQNLSASRPQDRQFILSSKKLLLSDSGFYLCAWTGAERSTDTQYFGPGTRLTVL.

The CDR3 region is CASSMTGYTGELFF. The CDR3 region has the DNA TGTGCCAGCAGCATGACAGGGTACACCGGGGAGCTGTTTTTT. The chain combines TRBV7-9 with TRBJ2-2, with 7 bases fitting TRBD1. The germline V gene has CDR1 SEHNR and CDR2 FQNEAQ (reference sequence). V shed 5 bases and J 3 bases; nucleotides not matched to a gene: 3. This CDR3 has 14 amino acids.

This clonotype was seen many times. The genes are TRBV5-4 and TRBJ1-4, with D tentatively TRBD1 (6 bases). Looked up from germline, CDR1 is SGHNT and CDR2 is YYREEE (reference sequence). CDR3 length equals 15 residues. V was shortened by 3 bases and J by 8 bases, with 17 bases between the two germline ends. CDR3 DNA: TGTGCCAGCAGCTCCTATACGGGGGGCTCAGAAAAACTGTTTTTT. This codes for CASSSYTGGSEKLFF.

This clonotype was recorded at least ten times. The chain recombines TRBV5-1 with TRBJ1-3; 8 bases align to TRBD1. Germline assignment: CDR1 SGHRS and CDR2 YFSETQ. The V segment lost 6 bases and the J segment 0 bases; nucleotides outside the gene matches: 8. This CDR3 region has 16 residues. DNA of the CDR3: TGCGCCAGCATCGGGACAGGTGATCTCTCTGGAAACACCATATATTTT. Translating gives CASIGTGDLSGNTIYF.

This clonotype has only a few counts. The chain couples TRBV20-1 to TRBJ2-6, with 8 bases aligning to TRBD2. CDR1 and CDR2 (germline): DFQATT, SNEGSKA (reference sequence). Losses at the gene ends were 6 bases for V and 0 bases for J; bases not matched to a gene: 4. The CDR3 is 15 residues long. In DNA, the CDR3 is TGCAGTGCCAGTACTAGCGGCTCTGGGGCCAACGTCCTGACTTTC. It specifies CSASTSGSGANVLTF.

This clonotype was observed at least ten times. The chain joins TRBV10-3 to TRBJ2-3; D perhaps matches TRBD2 (6 bases). This CDR3 is 12 amino acids long. V was trimmed by 8 bases and J by 1 base, leaving 7 bases between them. Germline CDR1 is ENHRY and CDR2 is SYGVKD. The CDR3 is CAIWEGTDTQYF. CDR3 bases: TGTGCCATCTGGGAGGGCACAGATACGCAGTATTTT.

The V call is TRBV4-2, the J call TRBJ1-1; unclear D gene. Germline-derived CDR1 and CDR2 are LGHNA and YNFKEQ. The V gene lost 1 base and the J gene lost 2 bases, with 11 bases spanning the gap. The CDR3 length is 15 residues. CDR3 sequence: CASSQVAELNTEAFF. The CDR3 DNA sequence: TGTGCCAGCAGCCAAGTGGCAGAATTAAACACTGAAGCTTTCTTT.

This clonotype was counted only a few times. The chain couples TRBV20-1 to TRBJ2-7; no firm D call. The CDR3 loop spans 11 amino acids. V dropped 6 bases and J dropped 6 bases, with 12 bases sitting between them. Germline loops: CDR1 DFQATT, CDR2 SNEGSKA (reference sequence). In DNA form, the CDR3 reads TGCAGTGCATCACGGCGTTCCGAGCAGTACTTC. It specifies CSASRRSEQYF.

The chain couples TRBV12-3 or TRBV12-4 to TRBJ1-3; D is uncertain. The V end lost 3 bases, the J end lost 4 bases, and 10 bases lay between the germline ends. The CDR3 has 14 residues. CDR3 amino acids: CASSLIGIGNTIYF. CDR3 DNA: TGTGCCAGCAGTTTGATAGGTATCGGAAACACCATATATTTT.

This chain links TRBV29-1 with TRBJ2-1; D remains unclear. CDR1 SQVTM and CDR2 ANQGSEA come from the germline V gene. The CDR3 covers 16 residues. With 1 base removed from V and 1 base from J, the gap between germline ends came to 14 bases. CDR3 residues: CSVEAPLAVSYNEQFF. CDR3 DNA sequence: TGCAGCGTTGAAGCCCCCCTCGCGGTGTCCTACAATGAGCAGTTCTTC.

This clonotype showed up many times. V is TRBV2 and J is TRBJ1-5, with TRBD1 matching over 8 bases. Trimming cost V 6 bases and J 4 bases; bases outside gene matches: 5. Germline lookup yields CDR1 SNHLY and CDR2 FYNNEI. This CDR3 region has 14 residues. As DNA, the CDR3 is TGTGCCAGCAGCTCCCGACAGGGGAATCAGCCCCAGCATTTT. Protein product: CASSSRQGNQPQHF.